Listed below are T cell receptor beta chains from one sample, sequenced in a study of beta chain features in type 1 diabetes. Method: immunoSEQ multiplex PCR; TCRdb's copy keeps in-frame clones and lacks some. The profile covers about 160,000 clones, with about 8.1% appearing a single time and over 0.5% taken by the ten largest. Sequenced sample: central memory CD4+ T cells from blood. These receptors originate from a woman younger than 30 with type 1 diabetes. The conserved cysteine and the conserved F or W are not part of the CDR3 here.

TRBJ2-1,TRBV5-1,ASSPRGGDEQF
TRBJ2-3,TRBV29-1,SVLSPSGTDTQY
TRBJ2-7,TRBV5-1,ASSPTVRDEQY
TRBJ2-1,TRBV7-9,ASSSGGLAAVNEQF
TRBJ2-6,TRBV5-6,ASSSTDTLGANVLT
TRBJ2-7,TRBV28,ATRPGAYEQY
TRBJ2-7,TRBV27,ASRISPQSYEQY
TRBJ1-5,TRBV4-3,ASSQDGQGNQPQH
TRBJ1-2,TRBV5-1,ASSFGDGYT
TRBJ2-7,TRBV7-9,AGGGSGTTYEQY
TRBJ2-2,TRBV7-2,ASSPQGPNTGELF
TRBJ2-1,TRBV19,ASSKGLAGGASYNEQF
TRBJ2-3,TRBV15,ATSKLFEDTQY
TRBJ2-7,TRBV6-6,ATSFIGGTYEQY